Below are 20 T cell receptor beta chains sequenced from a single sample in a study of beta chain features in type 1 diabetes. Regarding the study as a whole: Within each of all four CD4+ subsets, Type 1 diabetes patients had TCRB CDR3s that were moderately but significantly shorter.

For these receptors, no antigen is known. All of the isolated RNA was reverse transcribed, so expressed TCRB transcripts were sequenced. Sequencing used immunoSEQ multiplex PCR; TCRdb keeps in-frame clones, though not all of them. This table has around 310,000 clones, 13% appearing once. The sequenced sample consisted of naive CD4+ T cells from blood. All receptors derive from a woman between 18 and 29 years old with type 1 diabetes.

In DNA, the CDR3 is TGTGCCACCAGCAGAGATAGAGCAGGGGGAGAGACCCAGTACTTC. It translates to CATSRDRAGGETQYF. This rearrangement joins TRBV15 to TRBJ2-5; 7 bases match TRBD1. The germline V gene has CDR1 LNHNV and CDR2 YYDKDF (reference sequence). This CDR3 contains 15 residues. V lost 0 bases to trimming and J lost 4 bases; unmatched junction nucleotides: 5.

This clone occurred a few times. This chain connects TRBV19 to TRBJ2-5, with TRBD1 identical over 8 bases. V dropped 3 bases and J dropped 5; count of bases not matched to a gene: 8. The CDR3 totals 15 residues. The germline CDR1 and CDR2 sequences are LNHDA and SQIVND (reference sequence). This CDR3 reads CASSMISGGGETQYF. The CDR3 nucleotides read TGTGCCAGTAGTATGATTTCAGGGGGCGGCGAGACCCAGTACTTC.

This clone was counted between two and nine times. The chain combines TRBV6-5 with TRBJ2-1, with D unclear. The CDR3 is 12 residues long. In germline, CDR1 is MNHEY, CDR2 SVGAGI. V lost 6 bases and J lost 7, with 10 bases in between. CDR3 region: CASSPRYNEQFF. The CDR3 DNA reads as TGTGCCAGCAGCCCGCGATATAATGAGCAGTTCTTC.

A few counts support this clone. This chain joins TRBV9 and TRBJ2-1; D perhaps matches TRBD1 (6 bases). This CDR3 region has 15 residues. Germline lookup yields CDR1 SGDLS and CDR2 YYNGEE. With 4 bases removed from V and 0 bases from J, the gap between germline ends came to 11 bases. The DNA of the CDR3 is TGTGCCAGCAGCCGACAGGACAGCTCCTACAATGAGCAGTTCTTC. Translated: CASSRQDSSYNEQFF.

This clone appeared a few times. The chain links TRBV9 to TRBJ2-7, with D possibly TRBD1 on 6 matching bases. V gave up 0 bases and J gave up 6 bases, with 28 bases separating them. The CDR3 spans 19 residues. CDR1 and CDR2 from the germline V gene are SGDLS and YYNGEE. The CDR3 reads CASSVDSDRLRGPCSEQYV. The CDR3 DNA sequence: TGTGCCAGCAGCGTAGATTCGGACAGACTCCGCGGCCCCTGCTCCGAGCAGTACGTC.

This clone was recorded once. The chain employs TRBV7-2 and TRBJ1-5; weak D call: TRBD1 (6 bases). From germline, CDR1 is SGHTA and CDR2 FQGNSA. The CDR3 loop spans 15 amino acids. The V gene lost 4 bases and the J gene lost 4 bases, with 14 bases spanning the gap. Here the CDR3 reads CASSSSGTPNQPQHF. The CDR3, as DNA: TGTGCCAGCAGCTCTTCCGGGACACCAAATCAGCCCCAGCATTTT.

CDR3 sequence reads: CASSSGQGPDTQYF. The CDR3 nucleotides read TGTGCCAGCAGCTCCGGACAAGGTCCAGATACGCAGTATTTT. The chain couples TRBV5-4 to TRBJ2-3; D possibly corresponds to TRBD1 (5 bases). The CDR3 is 14 residues long. Germline CDR1 SGHNT, CDR2 YYREEE (reference sequence). Trimming cost V 3 bases and J 4 bases, with 12 bases left between them.

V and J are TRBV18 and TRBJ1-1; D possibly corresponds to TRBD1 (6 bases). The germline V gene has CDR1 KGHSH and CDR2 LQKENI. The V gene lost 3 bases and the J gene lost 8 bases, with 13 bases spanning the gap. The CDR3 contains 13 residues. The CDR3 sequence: CASSPSLDREAFF. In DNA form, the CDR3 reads TGTGCCAGCTCACCTAGTCTAGACAGGGAAGCTTTCTTT. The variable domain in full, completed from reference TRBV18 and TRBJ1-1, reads NAGVMQNPRHLVRRRGQEARLRCSPMKGHSHVYWYRQLPEEGLKFMVYLQKENIIDESGMPKERFSAEFPKEGPSILRIQQVVRGDSAAYFCASSPSLDREAFFGQGTRLTVV.

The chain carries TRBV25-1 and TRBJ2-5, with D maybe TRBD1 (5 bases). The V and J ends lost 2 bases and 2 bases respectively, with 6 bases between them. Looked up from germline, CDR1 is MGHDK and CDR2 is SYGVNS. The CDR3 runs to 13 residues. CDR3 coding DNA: TGTGCCAGCAGTGAACGACAGCAAGAGACCCAGTACTTC. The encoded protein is CASSERQQETQYF.

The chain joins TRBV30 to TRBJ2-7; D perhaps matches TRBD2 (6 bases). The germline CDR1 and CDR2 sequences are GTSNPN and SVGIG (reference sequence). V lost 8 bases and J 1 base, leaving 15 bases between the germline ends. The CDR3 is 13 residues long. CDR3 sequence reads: CALEDGGSYEQYV. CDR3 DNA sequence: TGTGCCCTCGAGGACGGGGGTTCCTACGAGCAGTACGTC.

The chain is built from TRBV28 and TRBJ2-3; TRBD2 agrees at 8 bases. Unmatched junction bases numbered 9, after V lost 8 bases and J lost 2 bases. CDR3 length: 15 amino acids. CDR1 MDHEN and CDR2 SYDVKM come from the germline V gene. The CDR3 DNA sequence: TGTGCCAGCTCGTCCCGGGGGGGAGTCACAGATACGCAGTATTTT. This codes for CASSSRGGVTDTQYF.

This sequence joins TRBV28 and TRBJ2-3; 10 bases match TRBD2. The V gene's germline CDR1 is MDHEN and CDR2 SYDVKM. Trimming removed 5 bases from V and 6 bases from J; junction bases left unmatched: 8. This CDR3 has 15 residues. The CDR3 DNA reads TGTGCCAGCAGTAATCCGGGACTAGCGATGGATACGCAGTATTTT. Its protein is CASSNPGLAMDTQYF. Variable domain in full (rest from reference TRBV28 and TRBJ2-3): DVKVTQSSRYLVKRTGEKVFLECVQDMDHENMFWYRQDPGLGLRLIYFSYDVKMKEKGDIPEGYSVSREKKERFSLILESASTNQTSMYLCASSNPGLAMDTQYFGPGTRLTVL.

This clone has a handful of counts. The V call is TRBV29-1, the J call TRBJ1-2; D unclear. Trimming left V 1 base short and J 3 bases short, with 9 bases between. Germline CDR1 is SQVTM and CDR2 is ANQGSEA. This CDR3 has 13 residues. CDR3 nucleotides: TGCAGCGTTGAAGGGAGGCAGTACTATGGCTACACCTTC. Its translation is CSVEGRQYYGYTF.

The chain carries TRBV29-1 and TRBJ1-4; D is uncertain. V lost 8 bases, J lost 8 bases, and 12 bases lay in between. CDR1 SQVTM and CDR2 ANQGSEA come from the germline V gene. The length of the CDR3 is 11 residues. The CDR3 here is CSLRWEEKLFF. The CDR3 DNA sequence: TGCAGCTTGCGATGGGAGGAAAAACTGTTTTTT.

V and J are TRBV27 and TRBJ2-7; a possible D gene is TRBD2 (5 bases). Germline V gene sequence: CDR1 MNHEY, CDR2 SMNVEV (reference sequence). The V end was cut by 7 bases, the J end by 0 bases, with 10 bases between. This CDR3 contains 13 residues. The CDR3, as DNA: TGTGCCAGCAACGGGGTCAACTCCTACGAGCAGTACTTC. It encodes CASNGVNSYEQYF.

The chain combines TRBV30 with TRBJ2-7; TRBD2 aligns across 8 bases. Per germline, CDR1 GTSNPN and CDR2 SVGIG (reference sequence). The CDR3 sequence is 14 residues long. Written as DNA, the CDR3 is TGTGCATACCGGGCGAGCGGGAGTACCTACGAGCAGTACTTC. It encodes CAYRASGSTYEQYF.

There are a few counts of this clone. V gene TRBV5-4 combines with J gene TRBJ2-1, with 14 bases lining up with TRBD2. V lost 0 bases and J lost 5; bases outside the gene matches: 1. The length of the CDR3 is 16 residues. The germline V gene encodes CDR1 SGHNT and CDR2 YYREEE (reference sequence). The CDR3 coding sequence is TGTGCCAGCAGCTTGGGGGGACTAGCGGGAGACAATGAGCAGTTCTTC. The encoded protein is CASSLGGLAGDNEQFF.

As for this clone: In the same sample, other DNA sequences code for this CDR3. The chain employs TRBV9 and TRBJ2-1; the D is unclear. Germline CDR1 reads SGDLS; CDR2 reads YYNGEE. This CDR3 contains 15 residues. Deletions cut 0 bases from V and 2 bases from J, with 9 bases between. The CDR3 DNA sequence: TGTGCCAGCAGCGTAGCGGGTACCACCTACAATGAGCAGTTCTTC. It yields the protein CASSVAGTTYNEQFF. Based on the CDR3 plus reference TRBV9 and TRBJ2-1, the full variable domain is DSGVTQTPKHLITATGQRVTLRCSPRSGDLSVYWYQQSLDQGLQFLIQYYNGEERAKGNILERFSAQQFPDLHSELNLSSLELGDSALYFCASSVAGTTYNEQFFGPGTRLTVL.

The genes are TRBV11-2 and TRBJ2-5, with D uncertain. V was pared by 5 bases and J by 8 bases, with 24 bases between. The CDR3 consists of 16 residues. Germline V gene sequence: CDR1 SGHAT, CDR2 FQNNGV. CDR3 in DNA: TGTGCCAGCAGCCCCCGAGGCAGCCCACTCGCTATAACCCAGTACTTC. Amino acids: CASSPRGSPLAITQYF.

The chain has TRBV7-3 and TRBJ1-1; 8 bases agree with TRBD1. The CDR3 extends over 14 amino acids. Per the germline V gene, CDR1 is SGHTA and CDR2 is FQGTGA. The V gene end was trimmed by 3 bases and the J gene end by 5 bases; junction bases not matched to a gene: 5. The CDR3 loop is CASSLTTGGTEAFF. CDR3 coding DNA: TGTGCCAGCAGCTTGACAACAGGGGGGACTGAAGCTTTCTTT.